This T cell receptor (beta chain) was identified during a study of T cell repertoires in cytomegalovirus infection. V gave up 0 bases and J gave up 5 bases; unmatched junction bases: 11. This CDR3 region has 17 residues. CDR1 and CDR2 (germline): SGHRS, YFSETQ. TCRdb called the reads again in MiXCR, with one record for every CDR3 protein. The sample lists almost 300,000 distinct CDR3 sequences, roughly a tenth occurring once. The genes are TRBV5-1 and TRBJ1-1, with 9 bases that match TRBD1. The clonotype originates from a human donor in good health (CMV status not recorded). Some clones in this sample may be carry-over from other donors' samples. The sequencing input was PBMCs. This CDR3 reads CASSLDPGTGRSTEAFF. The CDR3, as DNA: TGCGCCAGCAGCTTGGATCCCGGGACAGGGCGTTCGACTGAAGCTTTCTTT.